The rows below give T cell receptor beta chains drawn from one sample of a study of shared clonotypes between healthy human individuals. Repertoires were generated with immunoSEQ multiplex PCR, while TCRdb's copy carries only in-frame clones and drops some. The data contain roughly 2.5 million clones, approximately 94% of them singletons. Sequencing was performed on naive CD4+ T cells sorted from blood. The receptor set was obtained from a young man in good health. Each CDR3 is given with its conserved first and last residue. D genes are given only for firm matches. Rows give clone size only sometimes, using once, few, many, or a class for an expanded clone.

V,J,size,D,CDR3,DNA
TRBV11-2,TRBJ2-7,-,-,CASSQGSQNYEQYF,TGTGCCAGCAGCCAGGGGTCACAGAACTACGAGCAGTACTTC
TRBV5-6,TRBJ1-3,-,TRBD1,CASSLIPTGSSGNTIYF,TGTGCCAGCAGCTTAATACCGACAGGGAGCTCTGGAAACACCATATATTTT
TRBV28,TRBJ1-6,-,TRBD1,CASSSPGTGYNSPLHF,TGTGCCAGCAGTTCTCCCGGGACAGGCTATAATTCACCCCTCCACTTT
TRBV10-3,TRBJ2-2,-,-,CAISESAGELFF,TGTGCCATCAGTGAGTCAGCCGGGGAGCTGTTTTTT
TRBV5-1,TRBJ1-5,few,TRBD1,CASSLGTGNQPQHF,TGCGCCAGCAGCTTAGGGACAGGTAATCAGCCCCAGCATTTT
TRBV7-2,TRBJ2-6,-,-,CASSSAGIAGANVLTF,TGTGCCAGCAGCTCGGCAGGGATTGCTGGGGCCAACGTCCTGACTTTC
TRBV18,TRBJ2-5,-,-,CASSFLLAPETQYF,TGTGCCAGCTCATTCCTCCTAGCCCCCGAGACCCAGTACTTC
TRBV7-2,TRBJ2-1,-,-,CASSLDRVAYNEQFF,TGTGCCAGCAGCCTTGACAGAGTTGCCTACAATGAGCAGTTCTTC
TRBV11-2,TRBJ2-1,-,-,CASSLASGSYNEQFF,TGTGCCAGCAGCTTAGCATCGGGGTCCTACAATGAGCAGTTCTTC
TRBV18,TRBJ2-4,-,TRBD2,CASSPRLAGGGTKNIQYF,TGTGCCAGCTCACCTCGACTAGCGGGGGGCGGGACCAAAAACATTCAGTACTTC
TRBV18,TRBJ2-1,-,-,CASLEGLLSRVSDNEQFF,TGTGCCAGCTTAGAGGGGCTTCTCTCCCGGGTTTCTGACAATGAGCAGTTCTTC
TRBV30,TRBJ1-5,few,-,CAWSGIHPNQPQHF,TGTGCCTGGAGTGGTATACATCCCAATCAGCCCCAGCATTTT
TRBV2,TRBJ1-1,-,-,CASSDWGGRNTEAFF,TGTGCCAGCAGTGATTGGGGAGGGAGGAACACTGAAGCTTTCTTT
TRBV11-2,TRBJ2-3,-,TRBD2,CASSFLAGGTDTQYF,TGTGCCAGCAGCTTTCTAGCGGGGGGCACAGATACGCAGTATTTT
TRBV6-6,TRBJ2-1,-,-,CASTRKDEQFF,TGTGCCAGCACCAGAAAGGATGAGCAGTTCTTC
TRBV7-2,TRBJ2-7,-,TRBD1,CASSSAGTGDYEQYF,TGTGCCAGCAGCTCAGCCGGGACAGGGGACTACGAGCAGTACTTC
TRBV7-8,TRBJ2-7,-,-,CASSFGIIRSQQFDEQYF,TGTGCCAGCAGCTTTGGAATTATAAGGTCCCAACAATTTGACGAGCAGTACTTC
TRBV30,TRBJ1-2,-,TRBD1,CAWSRDSGVTF,TGTGCCTGGAGTAGGGACAGTGGGGTCACCTTC
TRBV6-6,TRBJ2-7,-,-,CASAGRTIYEQYF,TGTGCCAGCGCGGGACGGACCATCTACGAGCAGTACTTC
TRBV6-6,TRBJ2-1,-,-,CASSYSTSALRTQFF,TGTGCCAGCAGTTATTCGACCTCAGCCCTTCGGACGCAGTTCTTC
TRBV7-9,TRBJ2-5,-,-,CASSSTQETQYF,TGTGCCAGCAGCTCTACGCAAGAGACCCAGTACTTC
TRBV10-3,TRBJ2-7,-,TRBD2,CAISESAGGSTYEQYF,TGTGCCATCAGTGAGTCGGCGGGAGGATCCACCTACGAGCAGTACTTC
TRBV21-1,TRBJ1-5,-,-,CASSDPTHKVDQPQHF,TGTGCCAGCAGCGACCCGACGCACAAAGTTGATCAGCCCCAGCATTTT
TRBV27,TRBJ2-7,-,TRBD1,CASSSARDSSEQYF,TGTGCCAGCAGTTCCGCCCGGGACAGTAGCGAGCAGTACTTC
TRBV7-2,TRBJ2-7,-,-,CASSPSPGSYEQYF,TGTGCCAGCAGCCCGTCGCCAGGAAGCTACGAGCAGTACTTC
TRBV5-1,TRBJ2-7,-,-,CASSGQALYEQYF,TGCGCCAGCAGCGGGCAGGCGCTCTACGAGCAGTACTTC
TRBV6-5,TRBJ2-6,-,-,CASMRANVLTF,TGTGCCAGCATGAGGGCCAACGTCCTGACTTTC
TRBV10-3,TRBJ1-6,-,-,CAVKGTVNSPLHF,TGTGCCGTAAAAGGGACGGTTAATTCACCCCTCCACTTT
TRBV19,TRBJ1-2,-,-,CASSIDRYYGYTF,TGTGCCAGTAGTATAGACAGGTACTATGGCTACACCTTC
TRBV6-5,TRBJ2-1,-,-,CASSRGVNNEQFF,TGTGCCAGCAGCCGCGGGGTTAACAATGAGCAGTTCTTC
TRBV10-3,TRBJ2-5,-,TRBD2,CAISSTSGRGLETQYF,TGTGCCATCAGTAGTACTAGCGGGAGAGGTCTGGAGACCCAGTACTTC
TRBV5-1,TRBJ2-3,-,-,CASSLNLGIKSGTDTQYF,TGCGCCAGCAGCTTGAATTTAGGGATTAAATCGGGCACAGATACGCAGTATTTT
TRBV4-1,TRBJ2-5,-,-,CASSQDRTQETQYF,TGCGCCAGCAGCCAAGATAGGACGCAAGAGACCCAGTACTTC
TRBV18,TRBJ2-5,-,-,CASSPQNSKETQYF,TGTGCCAGCTCACCCCAGAACAGCAAAGAGACCCAGTACTTC
TRBV28,TRBJ2-2,-,TRBD1,CASSWTGTNTGELFF,TGTGCCAGCAGTTGGACAGGGACAAACACCGGGGAGCTGTTTTTT
TRBV4-3,TRBJ1-2,-,-,CASSQDSEQGYGYTF,TGCGCCAGCAGCCAAGATTCCGAACAGGGATATGGCTACACCTTC
TRBV5-1,TRBJ1-1,-,-,CASSPRAGAVNTEAFF,TGCGCCAGCAGCCCCCGAGCGGGGGCAGTGAACACTGAAGCTTTCTTT
TRBV15,TRBJ2-1,-,-,CATSRQLNSYNEQFF,TGTGCCACCAGCAGACAGCTTAACTCCTACAATGAGCAGTTCTTC
TRBV5-1,TRBJ2-7,once,TRBD1,CASSLGQGVSEQYF,TGCGCCAGCAGCTTGGGACAGGGAGTAAGCGAGCAGTACTTC
TRBV9,TRBJ1-3,-,-,CASSVIPGQSSGNTIYF,TGTGCCAGCAGCGTAATACCCGGACAGAGCTCTGGAAACACCATATATTTT
TRBV6-1,TRBJ1-5,-,-,CASSEDGNSNQPQHF,TGTGCCAGCAGTGAGGACGGCAATAGCAATCAGCCCCAGCATTTT
TRBV30,TRBJ2-7,-,TRBD1,CAWSVPYGTGDYEQYF,TGTGCCTGGAGTGTACCCTACGGGACAGGTGACTACGAGCAGTACTTC
TRBV29-1,TRBJ2-5,-,TRBD2,CSTPSERGLQETQYF,TGCAGCACCCCGAGCGAGCGGGGACTCCAAGAGACCCAGTACTTC
TRBV18,TRBJ1-2,-,TRBD1,CASSPGQGSPYGYTF,TGTGCCAGCTCACCGGGACAGGGGTCCCCTTATGGCTACACCTTC
TRBV5-6,TRBJ2-7,-,TRBD2,CASSYGTSGTYEQYF,TGTGCCAGCAGCTACGGGACTAGCGGGACCTACGAGCAGTACTTC
TRBV2,TRBJ1-5,-,-,CASSEDNQPQHF,TGTGCCAGCAGTGAGGACAATCAGCCCCAGCATTTT
TRBV18,TRBJ2-7,-,TRBD1,CASSPQGAEQYF,TGTGCCAGCTCACCTCAGGGGGCCGAGCAGTACTTC
TRBV19,TRBJ1-4,-,-,CASTTNEKLFF,TGTGCCAGTACCACGAATGAAAAACTGTTTTTT
TRBV18,TRBJ2-5,-,TRBD1,CASSLGQGALETQYF,TGTGCCAGCTCACTAGGACAGGGGGCGCTGGAGACCCAGTACTTC
TRBV2,TRBJ1-2,-,-,CASSEESGLGGYTF,TGTGCCAGCAGTGAAGAGTCAGGGTTGGGCGGCTACACCTTC
TRBV19,TRBJ2-6,once,-,CASSIVKGRLLAGANVLTF,TGTGCCAGTAGTATAGTTAAAGGCCGATTGCTGGCTGGGGCCAACGTCCTGACTTTC
TRBV7-9,TRBJ2-3,-,-,CASSPPFKWGSTDTQYF,TGTGCCAGCAGCCCTCCGTTTAAGTGGGGTAGCACAGATACGCAGTATTTT
TRBV5-6,TRBJ2-7,-,-,CASSFSDSSYEQYF,TGTGCCAGCAGCTTTTCGGACAGCTCCTACGAGCAGTACTTC